This T cell receptor (beta chain) was identified in a study of molecular identifiers for immune sequencing clone quantification. TCRdb re-derived calls from the PCR reads in MiXCR, one entry per CDR3 protein. The table records about 40,000 distinct CDR3 sequences, less than 20% of them present only once. In its sample, this clonotype was seen many times. The CDR3 is 15 residues long. The J segment lost 2 bases and the V segment lost 2 bases, leaving 5 bases of the junction unmatched. CDR1 is MNHEY, CDR2 SVGEGT, per germline. The receptor's source is a human donor in good health. Some libraries in this study had Jurkat cell RNA spiked in. J is TRBJ2-7 and V is TRBV6-2 or TRBV6-3, with TRBD2 identical over 8 bases. The sample was naive CD8+ T cells from blood, with Jurkat cell RNA spiked in. Noted subset: FACS-sorted CD8+CD4-CCR7+CD45RA+ naive T cells. The CDR3: CASSYPPAGAYEQYF. CDR3 sequence (DNA): TGTGCCAGCAGTTACCCGCCAGCGGGGGCCTACGAGCAGTACTTC.